The 26 T cell receptor beta chains below all came from one sample that was sequenced in a study of control samples from healthy donors and cancer patients. The repertoire was sequenced with immunoSEQ multiplex PCR; TCRdb's copy has only in-frame clones and lacks some. The sample lists about 120,000 clones; more than 75% were seen once. The sample comprised blood. These receptors were collected from a woman between 70 and 85 years old in good health.

The rearrangement uses TRBV7-9 and TRBJ1-2; no definite D call. V was clipped by 5 bases and J by 1 base, with 2 bases between them. Germline CDR1 SEHNR, CDR2 FQNEAQ (reference sequence). This CDR3 has 11 residues. This chain's CDR3 is CASSNNYGYTF. The CDR3 nucleotides are TGTGCCAGCAGCAATAACTATGGCTACACCTTC.

V and J are TRBV29-1 and TRBJ2-1, with 12 bases identical to TRBD2. Germline CDR1 reads SQVTM; CDR2 reads ANQGSEA. Trimming removed 1 base from V and 0 bases from J; junction bases left unmatched: 7. The CDR3 spans 18 residues. The CDR3 loop is CSVEGLAGATSSYNEQFF. The CDR3, as DNA: TGCAGCGTTGAAGGACTAGCGGGGGCCACGAGCTCCTACAATGAGCAGTTCTTC.

The chain carries TRBV5-1 and TRBJ1-1; D ambiguous. This CDR3 has 14 residues. CDR1 and CDR2 from the germline V gene are SGHRS and YFSETQ. Trimming shortened V by 4 bases and J by 1 base, and 11 bases separated the two germline ends. Here the CDR3 reads CASSLQSPNTEAFF. In nucleotides, the CDR3 is TGCGCCAGCAGCCTACAGAGTCCGAACACTGAAGCTTTCTTT.

The chain is built from TRBV5-1 and TRBJ2-3; D uncertain. This CDR3 comprises 13 residues. Germline-derived CDR1 and CDR2 are SGHRS and YFSETQ. V was cut by 6 bases and J by 4 bases, with 12 bases left in between. The CDR3 bases are TGCGCCAGCACCACGCGTCGAGCAGATACGCAGTATTTT. Translated, it gives CASTTRRADTQYF.

The chain is built from TRBV19 and TRBJ2-2; D perhaps matches TRBD1 (5 bases). Per germline, CDR1 LNHDA and CDR2 SQIVND (reference sequence). The ends were cut back, 7 bases at V and 7 bases at J, with 10 bases in the middle. The CDR3 has 12 residues. The CDR3 DNA follows: TGTGCCAGTATTGGTAGGGGCGGGGAGCTGTTTTTT. This codes for CASIGRGGELFF.

V usage is TRBV9 and J usage is TRBJ2-2, with TRBD1 identical over 8 bases. Per germline, CDR1 SGDLS and CDR2 YYNGEE. V shed 3 bases and J 0 bases; nucleotides not matched to a gene: 4. The CDR3 has 16 residues. CDR3: CASSGQQGANTGELFF. The CDR3 nucleotides read TGTGCCAGCAGCGGACAACAGGGGGCGAACACCGGGGAGCTGTTTTTT.

This rearrangement joins TRBV6-2 or TRBV6-3 to TRBJ2-3; D perhaps matches TRBD2 (6 bases). The CDR3 has 15 amino acids. Looked up from germline, CDR1 is MNHEY and CDR2 is SVGEGT. V was trimmed by 0 bases and J by 2 bases, leaving 9 bases between them. The CDR3 DNA reads as TGTGCCAGCAGTTACTCTTGGGGGGACACAGATACGCAGTATTTT. It yields the protein CASSYSWGDTDTQYF.

The chain joins TRBV2 to TRBJ2-2; no reliable D call. The CDR3 is made up of 12 amino acids. Per the germline V gene, CDR1 is SNHLY and CDR2 is FYNNEI. V lost 7 bases to trimming and J lost 3 bases, with 6 bases between them. CDR3 nucleotide sequence: TGTGCCAGCACAGATGACACCGGGGAGCTGTTTTTT. Encoded protein: CASTDDTGELFF.

DNA of the CDR3: TGTGCCAGCTCACCAGGGGGATTCACCTACAATGAGCAGTTCTTC. Its translation is CASSPGGFTYNEQFF. The V gene is TRBV18, the J gene TRBJ2-1; perhaps D is TRBD1 or TRBD2 (5 bases each). Germline CDR1 is KGHSH and CDR2 is LQKENI. The CDR3 contains 15 residues. V was trimmed by 2 bases and J by 2 bases, leaving 10 bases between them.

The rearrangement links TRBV10-3 to TRBJ2-7, with D possibly being TRBD2 (5 bases). The CDR3 totals 13 residues. Germline V CDR1 and CDR2: ENHRY, SYGVKD. Deletions cut 3 bases from V and 3 bases from J, with 9 bases between. In DNA, the CDR3 is TGTGCCATCAGTGACAACAGCGGCTACGAGCAGTACTTC. Its protein product is CAISDNSGYEQYF.

The chain couples TRBV12-3 or TRBV12-4 to TRBJ2-5; D is unclear. The V end was cut by 6 bases, the J end by 5 bases, with 10 bases between. The CDR3 has 12 residues. The CDR3 region is CASRGFEETQYF. CDR3 nucleotide sequence: TGTGCCAGCAGGGGATTTGAGGAGACCCAGTACTTC.

The rearrangement joins TRBV5-1 to TRBJ2-3; 9 positions match TRBD1. CDR3 size: 14 residues. Trimming cost V 4 bases and J 5 bases; bases outside gene matches: 5. Germline-derived CDR1 and CDR2 are SGHRS and YFSETQ. CDR3 DNA: TGCGCCAGCAGCACGGGACAGGGCGGAGATACGCAGTATTTT. It is translated as CASSTGQGGDTQYF. Complete variable domain (other parts from reference TRBV5-1 and TRBJ2-3): KAGVTQTPRYLIKTRGQQVTLSCSPISGHRSVSWYQQTPGQGLQFLFEYFSETQRNKGNFPGRFSGRQFSNSRSEMNVSTLELGDSALYLCASSTGQGGDTQYFGPGTRLTVL.

The chain couples TRBV2 to TRBJ1-2; possibly TRBD1 for D (5 bases). V lost 3 bases and J 2 bases, leaving 13 bases between the germline ends. Germline CDR1 and CDR2: SNHLY and FYNNEI. The CDR3 totals 15 residues. The CDR3 bases are TGTGCCAGCAGTGAGTCGCGGGGCGAGAACTATGGCTACACCTTC. It specifies CASSESRGENYGYTF.

The chain carries TRBV5-1 and TRBJ1-2; tentatively, D is TRBD1 (6 bases). Germline V gene data show CDR1 as SGHRS and CDR2 as YFSETQ. This CDR3 has 15 residues. V lost 2 bases and J 4 bases, leaving 15 bases between the germline ends. The CDR3 DNA follows: TGCGCCAGCAGCTTAAGACAGGAATGGCCCTATGGCTACACCTTC. Its translation: CASSLRQEWPYGYTF. The variable domain in full, with the rest retrieved from reference TRBV5-1 and TRBJ1-2, is KAGVTQTPRYLIKTRGQQVTLSCSPISGHRSVSWYQQTPGQGLQFLFEYFSETQRNKGNFPGRFSGRQFSNSRSEMNVSTLELGDSALYLCASSLRQEWPYGYTFGSGTRLTVV.

The chain carries TRBV7-2 and TRBJ1-4, with unresolved D. The CDR3 contains 15 residues. V shed 3 bases and J shed 5 bases, with 13 bases lying between them. CDR1 SGHTA and CDR2 FQGNSA come from the germline V gene. The CDR3 DNA reads TGTGCCAGCAGCTTCAACGCCAGGAGGAATGAAAAACTGTTTTTT. Amino acid sequence: CASSFNARRNEKLFF.

V gene TRBV27 combines with J gene TRBJ1-5, with D possibly matching TRBD1 (5 bases). The CDR3 totals 14 residues. With 6 bases removed from V and 10 bases from J, the gap between germline ends came to 19 bases. Germline V gene data show CDR1 as MNHEY and CDR2 as SMNVEV (reference sequence). Here the CDR3 reads CASRPGTQTLPQHF. As DNA, the CDR3 is TGTGCCAGCAGGCCCGGGACCCAGACCCTACCCCAGCATTTT.

Concerning this clone itself: The junction shows a germline mismatch at one end, possibly a read error. V usage is TRBV11-2 and J usage is TRBJ2-1; 9 positions match TRBD2. Germline V gives CDR1 SGHAT, CDR2 FQNNGV. CDR3 length: 16 residues. The CDR3 DNA is TGTGTCAGCAGCTTCATGGCGGGGGGGACGTACAATGAGCAGTTCTTC. Its protein product is CVSSFMAGGTYNEQFF.

The genes are TRBV6-5 and TRBJ1-1; 7 bases line up with TRBD1. CDR3 length equals 14 residues. After removal of 6 bases from V and 6 bases from J, the junction contained 10 bases not matched to a gene. The germline gives CDR1 MNHEY, CDR2 SVGAGI. CDR3 sequence: CASSRWDSVAEAFF. The DNA of the CDR3 is TGTGCCAGCAGCCGTTGGGACAGTGTCGCTGAAGCTTTCTTT.

A few counts support this clone. The rearrangement uses TRBV14 and TRBJ2-1; TRBD1 might be the D (5 bases). The CDR3 has 14 amino acids. With 0 bases removed from V and 9 bases from J, the gap between germline ends came to 12 bases. Germline V CDR1 and CDR2: SGHDN, FVKESK. Written as DNA, the CDR3 is TGTGCCAGCAGCCAAGATACAGGAGCAATTGAGCAGTTCTTC. This encodes CASSQDTGAIEQFF.

Here the CDR3 DNA reads TGTGCCAGCAGCGTAGAATTGTGGACTAGCAGCAATGAGCAGTTCTTC. Translation gives CASSVELWTSSNEQFF. The J gene is TRBJ2-1, the V gene TRBV9, with 8 bases lining up with TRBD2. The CDR3 has 16 amino acids. From germline, CDR1 is SGDLS and CDR2 YYNGEE. J lost 6 bases, V lost 0 bases, and 8 bases had no gene match. The full variable domain, rest sourced from reference TRBV9 and TRBJ2-1, is DSGVTQTPKHLITATGQRVTLRCSPRSGDLSVYWYQQSLDQGLQFLIQYYNGEERAKGNILERFSAQQFPDLHSELNLSSLELGDSALYFCASSVELWTSSNEQFFGPGTRLTVL.

The chain employs TRBV18 and TRBJ2-7, with TRBD2 matching over 8 bases. The trim removed 0 bases at V and 3 bases at J, leaving 10 bases unmatched. The CDR3 spans 17 residues. Germline V lookup: CDR1 KGHSH, CDR2 LQKENI. CDR3 loop: CASSPPPIGGVLYEQYF. Here the CDR3 DNA reads TGTGCCAGCTCACCACCCCCGATCGGGGGGGTTCTCTACGAGCAGTACTTC.

The chain joins TRBV4-3 to TRBJ2-1, with TRBD2 matching 9 bases. Germline V gene data show CDR1 as LGHNA and CDR2 as YSLEER. V shed 0 bases, J shed 6 bases, and the junction held 6 bases outside the gene matches. The CDR3 contains 16 residues. CDR3 in amino acids: CASSQDLAGMANEQFF. Written as DNA, the CDR3 is TGCGCCAGCAGCCAAGATCTAGCGGGGATGGCCAATGAGCAGTTCTTC.

This chain joins TRBV19 and TRBJ1-2; D uncertain. The CDR3 runs 14 residues. V lost 6 bases and J lost 8, with 19 bases in between. CDR1 LNHDA and CDR2 SQIVND come from the germline V gene (reference sequence). This CDR3 reads CASRERTDRGGYTF. The CDR3 DNA reads as TGTGCCAGTAGGGAGAGGACGGACCGCGGGGGCTACACCTTC.

This clone was detected ten times or more. The genes are TRBV19 and TRBJ1-5; D is possibly TRBD1 (5 bases). V was cut by 4 bases and J by 5 bases, with 18 bases left in between. This CDR3 is built from 16 residues. Germline CDR1 and CDR2: LNHDA and SQIVND (reference sequence). Written as DNA, the CDR3 is TGTGCCAGTAGTACCAGGCGGGGGGGTTTTGATCAGCCCCAGCATTTT. This gives the protein CASSTRRGGFDQPQHF. The full variable domain, rest sourced from reference TRBV19 and TRBJ1-5, is DGGITQSPKYLFRKEGQNVTLSCEQNLNHDAMYWYRQDPGQGLRLIYYSQIVNDFQKGDIAEGYSVSREKKESFPLTVTSAQKNPTAFYLCASSTRRGGFDQPQHFGDGTRLSIL.

The rearrangement joins TRBV6-6 to TRBJ1-6; 8 bases are shared with TRBD1. The CDR3 contains 16 residues. Germline loops: CDR1 MNHNY, CDR2 SVGAGI (reference sequence). V trimming: 8 bases; J trimming: 10 bases; junction bases outside the gene matches: 16. In nucleotides, the CDR3 is TGTGCCAGCGGCGAGGGACAGGAGGGCGTAAGGTCACCCCTCCACTTT. Residues: CASGEGQEGVRSPLHF.

This chain joins TRBV24-1 and TRBJ2-7, with 7 bases lining up with TRBD1. CDR1 and CDR2 from the germline V gene are KGHDR and SFDVKD. The CDR3 length is 15 residues. Trimming took 7 bases from V and 0 from J; bases not matched to a gene: 8. The CDR3 sequence: CATRGADRVSYEQYF. The CDR3 DNA reads TGTGCCACCAGGGGGGCTGACAGGGTCTCCTACGAGCAGTACTTC.